The rows below give T cell receptor beta chains drawn from one sample of a study of response to subunit inactivated influenza vaccine. TCRdb called the RT-PCR reads again in MiXCR, with one record for every CDR3 protein. Of over 400,000 distinct CDR3 sequences listed, 9.5% to 13% were seen once; the top ten hold about 12%. The source was PBMCs from blood, collected 35 to 45 days after vaccination. All receptors come from a man aged 45-65 years who received an inactivated influenza vaccine. The CDR3 runs from the conserved cysteine through the conserved F or W. Fields, in order: CDR3 protein, CDR3 DNA, D gene, J gene, clone size, V gene. The D gene is left open where the match is weak. Size tells how often a clone was seen (once, few, many) or the class of an expanded clone, and some rows leave it out.

CASSPTGFNTEAFF TGTGCCAGCAGCCCAACAGGGTTCAACACTGAAGCTTTCTTT . TRBJ1-1 many TRBV5-6
CASSSRSYNSPLHF TGTGCCAGCAGTTCGCGCTCCTATAATTCACCCCTCCACTTT . TRBJ1-6 many TRBV6-5
CASSDVSGGTGELFF TGTGCCAGCAGTGACGTCTCAGGTGGTACCGGGGAGCTGTTTTTT . TRBJ2-2 . TRBV6-4
CSVQGSGETQYF TGCAGCGTACAGGGTTCGGGGGAGACCCAGTACTTC . TRBJ2-5 few TRBV29-1
CASSKGSSSYEQYF TGTGCCAGCAGCAAAGGGTCGAGCTCCTACGAGCAGTACTTC . TRBJ2-7 few TRBV7-8
CSANSGTSGDTQYF TGCAGTGCTAACTCCGGGACTAGCGGAGATACGCAGTATTTT TRBD2 TRBJ2-3 few TRBV20-1
CSATPFQEEQYF TGCAGTGCTACCCCCTTTCAGGAAGAGCAGTACTTC . TRBJ2-7 many TRBV20-1
CASSFASGRAYEQYF TGTGCCAGCAGCTTCGCTAGCGGGAGGGCCTACGAGCAGTACTTC TRBD2 TRBJ2-7 few TRBV7-2
CASSIAGAGAKDEQFF TGTGCCAGCAGTATTGCGGGGGCGGGAGCGAAGGATGAGCAGTTCTTC . TRBJ2-1 few TRBV28
CASSYLGQDYNEQFF TGTGCCAGCAGTTACCTCGGACAGGACTACAATGAGCAGTTCTTC TRBD1 TRBJ2-1 . TRBV27
CASSLDGVSNIF TGTGCCAGCAGCTTAGACGGGGTAAGCAACATCTTC . TRBJ2-1 . TRBV7-2
CASSLTRPGGAYGYTF TGTGCCAGCAGCTTGACTCGACCCGGTGGGGCCTATGGCTACACCTTC . TRBJ1-2 . TRBV7-2
CASSQERETYEQYF TGTGCCAGCAGCCAAGAAAGAGAGACCTACGAGCAGTACTTC . TRBJ2-7 . TRBV4-2
CASSPSGGSYEQHF TGTGCCAGCAGTCCGAGTGGTGGGTCCTACGAGCAGCACTTC . TRBJ2-7 few TRBV12-3/TRBV12-4
CASVGQGALAESYEQYF TGTGCCAGCGTAGGACAGGGGGCACTAGCGGAAAGCTACGAGCAGTACTTC TRBD1 TRBJ2-7 . TRBV27
CSARVYTEAFF TGCAGTGCTAGGGTCTACACTGAAGCTTTCTTT . TRBJ1-1 . TRBV20-1
CASRLGTGRTMEGYTF TGTGCCAGCAGACTTGGGACAGGGAGAACTATGGAAGGCTACACCTTC TRBD1 TRBJ1-2 . TRBV3-1
CASSKGGTSTDTQYF TGTGCCAGTAGCAAGGGGGGCACTAGCACAGATACGCAGTATTTT . TRBJ2-3 . TRBV12-3/TRBV12-4
CSVPFSGNTIYF TGCAGTGTTCCTTTCTCTGGAAACACCATATATTTT . TRBJ1-3 medium-sized TRBV20-1
CASSLRSSYNSPLHF TGTGCCAGCAGCTTACGGAGCTCCTATAATTCACCCCTCCACTTT . TRBJ1-6 many TRBV7-2
CASSLFRGLGEQYF TGTGCCAGCAGCCTATTCAGGGGTCTTGGCGAGCAGTACTTC . TRBJ2-7 . TRBV12-3/TRBV12-4
CASSQTGTTEAFF TGTGCCAGCAGCCAGACAGGGACCACTGAAGCTTTCTTT TRBD1 TRBJ1-1 many TRBV6-1
CASSLEGHPQETQYF TGTGCCAGCAGCTTAGAGGGTCACCCCCAAGAGACCCAGTACTTC . TRBJ2-5 few TRBV11-3
CAISDRFSNQPQHF TGTGCCATCAGTGACAGGTTTAGCAATCAGCCCCAGCATTTT . TRBJ1-5 few TRBV10-3
CASSPVGAGGSTYEQCF TGCGCCAGCAGTCCGGTAGGGGCAGGGGGGTCCACATACGAGCAGTGCTTC . TRBJ2-7 . TRBV4-3
CASSQDWTSRSDTQYF TGCGCCAGCAGCCAAGATTGGACCTCACGGTCGGATACGCAGTATTTT . TRBJ2-3 few TRBV4-1